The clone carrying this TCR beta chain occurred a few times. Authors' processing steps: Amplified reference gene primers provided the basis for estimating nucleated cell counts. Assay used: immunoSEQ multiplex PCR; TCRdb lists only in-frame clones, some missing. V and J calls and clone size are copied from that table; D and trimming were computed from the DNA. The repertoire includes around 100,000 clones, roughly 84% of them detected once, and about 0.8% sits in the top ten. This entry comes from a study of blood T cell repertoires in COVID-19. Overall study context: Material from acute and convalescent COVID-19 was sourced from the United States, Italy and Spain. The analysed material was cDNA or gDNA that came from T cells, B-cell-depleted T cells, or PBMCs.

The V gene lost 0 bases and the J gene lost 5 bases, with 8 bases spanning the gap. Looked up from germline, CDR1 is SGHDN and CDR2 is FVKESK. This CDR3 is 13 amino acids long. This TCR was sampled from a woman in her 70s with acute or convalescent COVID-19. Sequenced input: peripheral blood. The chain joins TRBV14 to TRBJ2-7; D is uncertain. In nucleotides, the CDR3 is TGTGCCAGCAGCCAAGACAGGTTACACGAGCAGTACTTC. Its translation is CASSQDRLHEQYF.